This T cell receptor beta chain was observed in a study of T cells in women clearing cervical HPV infection. Whole-study results and caveats: Repertoire richness, not evenness, was significantly elevated in CIN3+ cases versus controls.

Some clones are missing from TCRdb's copy, which holds only in-frame ones; the method was immunoSEQ multiplex PCR. Its clone listing holds around 39,000 clones. Germline CDR1 is LGHNA and CDR2 is YNFKEQ. CDR3 length equals 15 residues. With regard to this clone: Its antigen is currently unknown. One end of the junction is discordant with germline, which a read error may explain. The read terminates 3 residues ahead of where the CDR3 ends, so the germline J gene completes it.

This chain connects TRBV4-2 to TRBJ1-2; a weak D match, TRBD1 (5 bases). The sequence was obtained from a woman between 18 and 69 years old with a cervical HPV16 infection that either progressed to CIN3+ or cleared (not recorded which). The sequencing sample was made of blood buffy coat. The chain's CDR3 is CASSQGGVQAGGYTF. Incomplete CDR3 DNA: TGCGCCAGCAGCCAAGGAGGAGTACAGGCTGGTGGC.